This T cell receptor beta chain was identified in a study of blood T cells in healthy people across ages. Regarding the study as a whole: Since the PBMCs were unsorted, naive and antigen-experienced cells could not be conclusively compared. Across the age range, TCR beta diversity per million T cells fell in a roughly linear way. Across samples, TCR beta diversity tracked strongly with naive T cell percentage.

Regarding this clonotype: What it recognizes is unknown.

Between the trimmed V and J ends, which lost 5 bases and 0 bases, there was a span of 13 bases. Germline CDR1 is MNHEY and CDR2 is SMNVEV (reference sequence). CDR3 length: 16 residues. Combining a sample-barcoded 5' primer with a J-beta primer mix, a second PCR ran for about 6 to 11 cycles. Each cDNA molecule, via a template-switch adaptor with 12 random nucleotides, was tagged. TCRdb reanalysed the 5' RACE reads using MiXCR and keeps one entry per CDR3 protein. The sample holds around 780,000 distinct CDR3 sequences, 45% to 70% seen once. Sequenced material: blood. This chain uses TRBV27 with TRBJ1-4, with D possibly matching TRBD1 (6 bases). This TCR was recovered from a man aged 35 to 55 in good health. The CDR3 coding sequence is TGTGCCAGCAGTGTGAAAGGACAGTCAACTAATGAAAAACTGTTTTTT. Residues: CASSVKGQSTNEKLFF.